This T cell receptor (beta chain) was identified during a study of cytomegalovirus exposure and HLA in healthy donors. For this clone: Its antigen is not identified.

The PCR used 60 Vbeta and 13 Jbeta primers. Sequenced by immunoSEQ multiplex PCR; TCRdb stores in-frame clones only, minus some. The table has roughly 200,000 clones, about 90% seen once; the top ten hold 1% to 1.5%. Findings and caveats of the study: Associated with HLA alleles at 0.05 false discovery rate in a later analysis were about 17,000 TCR beta sequences.

When sampled, the donors appeared nominally healthy, though they likely had unrecorded immune exposures. The clonotype comes from a man younger than 45 in good health and CMV-seronegative. The sample taken for sequencing was PBMCs.

For the CDR3, the DNA is TGTGCCAGCAGTCAGTCAGGGTTGGGGCAGCCCCAGCATTTT. This encodes CASSQSGLGQPQHF. The chain has TRBV28 and TRBJ1-5; D perhaps matches TRBD1 (5 bases). The V gene lost 5 bases and the J gene lost 7 bases, with 15 bases spanning the gap. CDR1 is MDHEN, CDR2 SYDVKM, per germline. The CDR3 runs to 14 residues.